The 8 T cell receptor beta chains below all came from one sample that was sequenced in a study of lung T cells in sarcoidosis with Löfgren's syndrome. TCRdb itself ran the reads through MiXCR, one entry per CDR3 protein. The profile shows a few thousand distinct CDR3 sequences, around 18% of them singletons. Sequencing was done on a sample of CD4+ T cells from bronchoalveolar lavage. The receptor set was obtained from a human donor with sarcoidosis (Löfgren's syndrome or another form), or a control subject (not recorded which).

This clonotype is labeled as medium-sized (0.01 to 0.1%). The chain combines TRBV7-6 with TRBJ2-5; TRBD1 aligns across 8 bases. Losses at the gene ends were 5 bases for V and 0 bases for J; bases not matched to a gene: 8. Germline V gives CDR1 SGHVS, CDR2 FNYEAQ. CDR3 length: 16 residues. CDR3 bases: TGTGCCAGCAGCCCGCGGGGACAGGTGAACCAAGAGACCCAGTACTTC. Translation: CASSPRGQVNQETQYF.

Ten or more counts support this clonotype. This sequence joins TRBV6-4 and TRBJ2-1, with D tentatively TRBD1 or TRBD2 (6 bases each). V was shortened by 3 bases and J by 4 bases, with 13 bases between the two germline ends. Germline CDR1 MRHNA, CDR2 SNTAGT. This CDR3 has 15 amino acids. CDR3 residues: CASSEQGLRYNEQFF. The CDR3, as DNA: TGTGCCAGCAGTGAACAGGGACTCCGATACAATGAGCAGTTCTTC.

This clonotype is labeled as medium-sized (0.01 to 0.1%). The genes are TRBV6-2 or TRBV6-3 and TRBJ2-1; 10 nucleotides line up with TRBD2. Germline-derived CDR1 and CDR2 are MNHEY and SVGEGT. The CDR3 covers 16 residues. With V trimmed by 0 bases and J by 5 bases, 4 bases remained unmatched. This chain's CDR3 is CASSYSASGRHNEQFF. CDR3 nucleotide sequence: TGTGCCAGCAGTTACTCGGCTAGCGGGAGACACAATGAGCAGTTCTTC.

Judged by abundance, this clonotype is medium-sized. J is TRBJ2-5 and V is TRBV2; 8 bases map to TRBD1. Germline trimming cut 4 bases from V and 5 bases from J; bases unmatched to any gene: 3. There are 13 residues in the CDR3. The germline CDR1 and CDR2 sequences are SNHLY and FYNNEI. In DNA, the CDR3 is TGTGCCAGCAGTGGAACAGGGGGGGAGACCCAGTACTTC. Encoded protein: CASSGTGGETQYF.

Relative to its sample, this clonotype is medium-sized. The chain uses TRBV29-1 and TRBJ2-7; 8 nucleotides line up with TRBD1. The CDR3 is made up of 12 amino acids. V dropped 7 bases and J dropped 3; count of bases not matched to a gene: 5. From germline, CDR1 is SQVTM and CDR2 ANQGSEA. The CDR3 DNA reads TGCAGCGCTGGTGGACAGGGCTACGAGCAGTACTTC. Its protein is CSAGGQGYEQYF.

This chain uses TRBV18 with TRBJ2-7; D not resolved. The CDR3 is made up of 12 amino acids. Deletions cut 3 bases from V and 4 bases from J, with 7 bases between. CDR1 is KGHSH and CDR2 is LQKENI in the germline V gene. CDR3 residues: CASSPDRYEQYF. The CDR3 nucleotides read TGTGCCAGCTCACCGGATAGGTACGAGCAGTACTTC.

This clonotype is labeled as medium-sized. This chain joins TRBV10-3 and TRBJ1-1, with D possibly being TRBD1 (6 bases). The V gene lost 4 bases and the J gene lost 3 bases, with 18 bases spanning the gap. This CDR3 has 16 residues. CDR1 and CDR2 from the germline V gene are ENHRY and SYGVKD. Here the CDR3 DNA reads TGTGCCATCAGTGCCCGGGACGGTAGACAGGACACTGAAGCTTTCTTT. Amino acid sequence: CAISARDGRQDTEAFF.

This clonotype was counted many times. This chain links TRBV11-2 with TRBJ2-7, with 11 positions matching TRBD1. The CDR3 sequence is 15 residues long. V was clipped by 3 bases and J by 4 bases; unmatched bases: 5. The germline V gene has CDR1 SGHAT and CDR2 FQNNGV. CDR3 DNA sequence: TGTGCCAGCAGCTTTCCCGGGACAGGGGGGTACGAGCAGTACTTC. Protein product: CASSFPGTGGYEQYF.